A single sample gave rise to the 23 T cell receptor beta chains below, sequenced in a study of early T cells in non-severe SARS-CoV-2 infection (dated by TCRdb to about 2021). Libraries were constructed by 5' RACE. Reads for this sample came from a NextSeq 500. The public sequencing data were trimmed at Q25 with fastp and processed into clonotypes with MiXCR by TCRdb, which kept only in-frame beta chains. Rows are unified per CDR3 protein, each entry keeping the most common DNA and genes. The sample profile shows about 64,000 distinct CDR3 sequences; 20% of them were found once. The ten largest make up 15% to 20% of the sample. This sample comprised whole blood, obtained at baseline. These receptor sequences come from an adult who was a healthcare worker with PCR-confirmed SARS-CoV-2 infection or an uninfected control (not recorded which).

This clonotype was observed a handful of times. The J gene is TRBJ1-1, the V gene TRBV12-5, with D possibly matching TRBD1 (5 bases). Germline V CDR1 and CDR2: LGHNT, FRNRAP. This CDR3 contains 15 residues. V was trimmed by 5 bases and J by 4 bases, leaving 17 bases between them. The CDR3 is CASGGPGQLGTEAFF. The DNA for the CDR3 is TGTGCTAGTGGTGGCCCGGGGCAGCTGGGCACTGAAGCTTTCTTT.

The chain joins TRBV15 to TRBJ1-1, with a tentative D call TRBD1 (5 bases). The V and J ends lost 1 base and 11 bases respectively, with 20 bases between them. The germline V gene encodes CDR1 LNHNV and CDR2 YYDKDF (reference sequence). There are 15 residues in the CDR3. The CDR3 DNA reads TGTGCCACCAGCAGAGGAAATGCCGGGGCGATGCGGGCTTTCTTT. This encodes CATSRGNAGAMRAFF.

The chain couples TRBV12-3 or TRBV12-4 to TRBJ2-3; 10 bases are shared with TRBD2. Trimming removed 7 bases from V and 2 bases from J; junction bases left unmatched: 9. This CDR3 has 16 amino acids. The DNA for the CDR3 is TGTGCCAGCACCTTAAGGACTAGCGGCTTCACAGATACGCAGTATTTT. Its protein product is CASTLRTSGFTDTQYF.

The DNA of the CDR3 is TGTGCCAGCTCACCTCCGGGACTTCAAGAGACCCAGTACTTC. Its translation: CASSPPGLQETQYF. This chain links TRBV18 with TRBJ2-5; D might be TRBD2 (6 bases). The CDR3 has 14 residues. The V gene lost 3 bases and the J gene lost 2 bases, with 10 bases spanning the gap. CDR1 and CDR2 (germline): KGHSH, LQKENI.

The sample holds a few counts of this clonotype. CDR3 protein: CASSLTGRNTIYF. For the CDR3, the DNA is TGTGCCAGCAGTCTGACAGGGCGGAACACCATATATTTT. The chain couples TRBV2 to TRBJ1-3; 7 bases agree with TRBD1. V shed 5 bases and J 7 bases; nucleotides not matched to a gene: 5. In germline, CDR1 is SNHLY, CDR2 FYNNEI. This CDR3 is built from 13 residues.

As to this clonotype: A much larger clone differs from this one at a single base, so this may be a read error. The chain links TRBV4-1 to TRBJ2-5, with TRBD1 as a possible D gene (5 bases). Trimming removed 2 bases from V and 5 bases from J, with 15 bases in between. The CDR3 is 15 amino acids. CDR1 is MGHRA and CDR2 is YSYEKL in the germline V gene. CDR3: CASSQPDRPDETQYF. In DNA form, the CDR3 reads TGCGCCAGCAGCCAACCTGACAGACCGGATGAGACCCAGTACTTC.

In this sample, this clonotype turned up a few times. The CDR3 here is CASSVGGNSYEQYF. CDR3 nucleotide sequence: TGTGCCAGCTCCGTCGGGGGGAACTCCTACGAGCAGTACTTC. The chain is built from TRBV7-9 and TRBJ2-7; TRBD2 matches 7 bases. The CDR3 covers 14 residues. The germline gives CDR1 SEHNR, CDR2 FQNEAQ (reference sequence). V was clipped by 8 bases and J by 0 bases; unmatched bases: 7. The variable domain in full, with the rest retrieved from reference TRBV7-9 and TRBJ2-7, is DTGVSQNPRHKITKRGQNVTFRCDPISEHNRLYWYRQTLGQGPEFLTYFQNEAQLEKSRLLSDRFSAERPKGSFSTLEIQRTEQGDSAMYLCASSVGGNSYEQYFGPGTRLTVT.

J is TRBJ2-7 and V is TRBV7-9; 9 nucleotides align to TRBD1. This CDR3 has 19 amino acids. Trimming took 3 bases from V and 6 from J; bases not matched to a gene: 21. Germline V gene data show CDR1 as SEHNR and CDR2 as FQNEAQ (reference sequence). This CDR3 reads CASSFPLNRPGQGRVEQYF. In nucleotides, the CDR3 is TGTGCCAGCAGCTTTCCCCTGAATCGTCCGGGACAGGGCCGGGTCGAGCAGTACTTC.

This rearrangement joins TRBV5-1 to TRBJ1-2, with D hard to call. CDR1 and CDR2 from the germline V gene are SGHRS and YFSETQ. The CDR3 has 12 residues. The V gene lost 0 bases and the J gene lost 6 bases, with 6 bases spanning the gap. The CDR3 region is CASSLAGDGYTF. The CDR3 nucleotides are TGCGCCAGCAGCTTGGCCGGGGATGGCTACACCTTC.

This clonotype has a handful of counts. V and J are TRBV27 and TRBJ1-2, with D possibly matching TRBD1 (5 bases). The germline V gene encodes CDR1 MNHEY and CDR2 SMNVEV (reference sequence). The CDR3 is 15 amino acids. Deletions cut 5 bases from V and 0 bases from J, with 13 bases between. The CDR3 DNA sequence: TGTGCCAGCAGTGGGCATGGGGCCACTAACTATGGCTACACCTTC. Its protein is CASSGHGATNYGYTF.

This clonotype was seen more than once but under ten times. The rearrangement uses TRBV6-6 and TRBJ2-5; tentatively, D is TRBD2 (5 bases). CDR1 is MNHNY, CDR2 SVGAGI, per germline (reference sequence). The CDR3 sequence is 16 residues long. Trimming took off 0 bases at V and 5 bases at J, with 16 bases between the two ends. The CDR3 coding sequence is TGTGCCAGCAGTTACTCGCCGGGCAGGCGAGGGGAGACCCAGTACTTC. It codes for CASSYSPGRRGETQYF.

This clonotype was recorded a few times. The rearrangement uses TRBV12-3 or TRBV12-4 and TRBJ2-6; D ambiguous. With 3 bases removed from V and 0 bases from J, the gap between germline ends came to 6 bases. This CDR3 is 15 amino acids long. The CDR3 DNA is TGTGCCAGCAGTTTCCGGCGCTCTGGGGCCAACGTCCTGACTTTC. Encoded protein: CASSFRRSGANVLTF.

V gene TRBV27 combines with J gene TRBJ1-1; no reliable D call. CDR1 and CDR2 (germline): MNHEY, SMNVEV (reference sequence). The CDR3 runs to 14 residues. Deletions cut 3 bases from V and 6 bases from J, with 14 bases between. The CDR3 nucleotides are TGTGCCAGCAGTTTTCGGGGATTGCTAGCTGAAGCTTTCTTT. Translated, it gives CASSFRGLLAEAFF.

V usage is TRBV2 and J usage is TRBJ1-1; no firm D call. Between the trimmed V and J ends, which lost 4 bases and 4 bases, there was a span of 10 bases. CDR3 length equals 13 residues. Germline CDR1 reads SNHLY; CDR2 reads FYNNEI. For the CDR3, the DNA is TGTGCCAGCAGTGGTGAGGGAGGCACTGAAGCTTTCTTT. Protein: CASSGEGGTEAFF.

The V and J genes are TRBV7-9 and TRBJ2-1, with D possibly matching TRBD1 (6 bases). The germline V gene has CDR1 SEHNR and CDR2 FQNEAQ (reference sequence). Trimming stripped 0 bases from V and 5 bases from J, with 17 bases between. This CDR3 has 17 residues. CDR3 loop: CASSLALQGLLNNEQFF. The CDR3 DNA sequence: TGTGCCAGCAGCTTAGCCCTACAGGGCCTTCTCAACAATGAGCAGTTCTTC.

This clonotype was observed a handful of times. V usage is TRBV20-1 and J usage is TRBJ2-2; D is uncertain. Germline assignment: CDR1 DFQATT and CDR2 SNEGSKA (reference sequence). Between the trimmed V and J ends, which lost 3 bases and 1 base, there was a span of 3 bases. The CDR3 is made up of 12 amino acids. The CDR3 reads CSARRNTGELFF. The CDR3 region has the DNA TGCAGTGCTAGGCGGAACACCGGGGAGCTGTTTTTT.

The rearrangement joins TRBV11-2 to TRBJ1-1; no reliable D call. Trimming removed 1 base from V and 8 bases from J, with 11 bases in between. CDR3 length equals 13 residues. The germline V gene has CDR1 SGHAT and CDR2 FQNNGV. The CDR3: CASSLVGSREAFF. CDR3 in DNA: TGTGCCAGCAGCTTAGTAGGCAGCCGCGAAGCTTTCTTT. Filled out from reference TRBV11-2 and TRBJ1-1, the complete variable domain reads EAGVAQSPRYKIIEKRQSVAFWCNPISGHATLYWYQQILGQGPKLLIQFQNNGVVDDSQLPKDRFSAERLKGVDSTLKIQPAKLEDSAVYLCASSLVGSREAFFGQGTRLTVV.

The chain combines TRBV19 with TRBJ1-6; no clear D gene. V was trimmed by 3 bases and J by 7 bases, leaving 4 bases between them. This CDR3 spans 12 amino acids. The V gene's germline CDR1 is LNHDA and CDR2 SQIVND (reference sequence). The CDR3 bases are TGTGCCAGTAGTATCGGGAATTCACCCCTCCACTTT. Protein product: CASSIGNSPLHF.

This clonotype was picked up a small number of times. The chain recombines TRBV7-6 with TRBJ1-6; TRBD1 might be the D (6 bases). Trimming stripped 3 bases from V and 13 bases from J, with 19 bases between. Germline V gene sequence: CDR1 SGHVS, CDR2 FNYEAQ. CDR3 length: 15 amino acids. CDR3 loop: CASSFEQGIGSPLHF. The CDR3 DNA follows: TGTGCCAGCAGCTTTGAACAGGGTATCGGTTCCCCCCTCCACTTT.

In this sample, this clonotype turned up a few times. The chain carries TRBV27 and TRBJ2-7; TRBD2 matches 10 bases. The CDR3 length is 14 residues. After removal of 6 bases from V and 4 bases from J, the junction contained 6 bases not matched to a gene. Germline V gives CDR1 MNHEY, CDR2 SMNVEV (reference sequence). The DNA of the CDR3 is TGTGCCAGCAGCGTGGCTAGCGGGGGATACGAGCAGTACTTC. Encoded protein: CASSVASGGYEQYF.

The chain combines TRBV10-3 with TRBJ2-7; TRBD2 might be the D (5 bases). V was trimmed by 4 bases and J by 3 bases, leaving 7 bases between them. The CDR3 consists of 12 residues. The germline CDR1 and CDR2 sequences are ENHRY and SYGVKD. In nucleotides, the CDR3 is TGTGCCATCAGTGGGGGAGACTACGAGCAGTACTTC. This sequence encodes CAISGGDYEQYF.

This chain connects TRBV20-1 to TRBJ2-7, with D hard to call. The CDR3 runs to 14 residues. The germline V and J ends were trimmed by 2 bases and 3 bases, with 14 bases remaining between them. Germline CDR1 reads DFQATT; CDR2 reads SNEGSKA (reference sequence). The CDR3 is CSARLAPTDYEQYF. DNA for the CDR3: TGCAGTGCTAGACTCGCCCCCACAGACTACGAGCAGTACTTC.

The V gene is TRBV2, the J gene TRBJ2-3; 14 bases fit TRBD2. With V trimmed by 1 base and J by 0 bases, 6 bases remained unmatched. In germline, CDR1 is SNHLY, CDR2 FYNNEI. The CDR3 is 19 residues long. The CDR3 coding sequence is TGTGCCAGCAGTGAAGGGGGGACTAGCGGGAGAAGAAGCACAGATACGCAGTATTTT. Its protein is CASSEGGTSGRRSTDTQYF.